This T cell receptor beta chain was recovered during a study of cytomegalovirus exposure and HLA in healthy donors. Whole-study findings and limits: Specificity of three CMV-associated chains for CMV antigens was verified in vitro.

Note on this clone: Its antigen is still unknown.

The PCR had 60 Vbeta and 13 Jbeta primers. TCRdb keeps only in-frame clones here, not all; method: immunoSEQ multiplex PCR. The sample lists fewer than 200,000 clones, 65% to 85% occurring once. Specimen: PBMCs. This clonotype originated in a woman between 45 and 60 years old in good health and CMV-seropositive.

CDR3 loop: CSVNQGANTGELFF. The CDR3 coding sequence is TGCAGCGTAAATCAGGGGGCGAACACCGGGGAGCTGTTTTTT. This rearrangement joins TRBV29-1 to TRBJ2-2; 7 positions agree with TRBD1. Per the germline V gene, CDR1 is SQVTM and CDR2 is ANQGSEA. This CDR3 is 14 amino acids long. V lost 6 bases, J lost 0 bases, and 4 bases stayed unmatched.